This TCR beta chain originates from a study of T-cell memory formation after mild COVID-19. The germline gives CDR1 SQVTM, CDR2 ANQGSEA. With V trimmed by 3 bases and J by 5 bases, 5 bases remained unmatched. This CDR3 has 13 amino acids. Study-wide results and limits: The authors did not confirm SARS-CoV-2 specificity of second-wave clones peaking day 37.

This clonotype was recorded a few times. Its specificity is not known. TCRdb called the 5' RACE reads again in MiXCR, with one record for every CDR3 protein. The table has some 490,000 distinct CDR3 sequences, 15% to 20% seen once; the top ten hold around an eighth. This chain joins TRBV29-1 and TRBJ2-5, with TRBD2 identical over 8 bases. Input material: PBMCs or a T cell subset sorted from them (not recorded which). The receptor was isolated from an adult woman who had mild COVID-19 (a few samples of this study predate the infection). Cell type and time point are not known. CDR3 DNA: TGCAGCGTTGACGCGGGGGGAACCGAGACCCAGTACTTC. Residues: CSVDAGGTETQYF.